The 9 T cell receptor beta chains below all came from one sample that was sequenced in a study of blood T cells in healthy people across ages. A sample-barcoded 5' primer and a J-beta primer mix were used in a second PCR of roughly 6 to 11 cycles. TCRdb re-analysed the 5' RACE reads in MiXCR, keeping a single row per CDR3 protein. Here the sample spans about 1.4 million distinct CDR3 sequences, 59% being singletons. The sample was blood. The receptors shown here come from a man aged 18 to 35 in good health.

The J gene is TRBJ1-2, the V gene TRBV19; possibly TRBD1 for D (5 bases). The CDR3 runs to 13 residues. The V end was cut by 9 bases, the J end by 5 bases, with 16 bases between. Germline V gives CDR1 LNHDA, CDR2 SQIVND (reference sequence). The chain's CDR3 is CASRVFARYGYTF. In nucleotides, the CDR3 is TGTGCCAGCAGGGTTTTTGCGCGGTATGGCTACACCTTC.

V usage is TRBV6-5 and J usage is TRBJ2-7; TRBD2 might be the D (5 bases). The germline CDR1 and CDR2 sequences are MNHEY and SVGAGI. The V and J ends lost 5 bases and 4 bases respectively, with 15 bases between them. The CDR3 contains 14 residues. The CDR3 sequence is CASSTGIGGYEQYF. The DNA for the CDR3 is TGTGCCAGCAGTACCGGGATAGGCGGATACGAGCAGTACTTC.

This rearrangement joins TRBV29-1 to TRBJ2-1, with TRBD1 identical over 7 bases. The DNA end lines up better with TRBJ2-7; the J call may be wrong. Germline CDR1 reads SQVTM; CDR2 reads ANQGSEA. The CDR3 extends over 13 amino acids. CDR3 nucleotide sequence: TGCAGCGTTGAAACAACAGGGGACAATGAGCAGTACTTC. It yields the protein CSVETTGDNEQYF.

The chain employs TRBV20-1 and TRBJ2-3; D may be TRBD1 (5 bases). Germline-derived CDR1 and CDR2 are DFQATT and SNEGSKA (reference sequence). This CDR3 spans 14 amino acids. V was clipped by 2 bases and J by 1 base, with 10 bases between them. The CDR3 nucleotides read TGCAGTGCTAGAAGCAGGGCCCGCACAGATACGCAGTATTTT. The encoded protein is CSARSRARTDTQYF.

The sample holds a few counts of this clonotype. The chain recombines TRBV25-1 with TRBJ2-7; maybe TRBD2 (5 bases). Deletions cut 1 base from V and 0 bases from J, with 10 bases between. Looked up from germline, CDR1 is MGHDK and CDR2 is SYGVNS. The CDR3 runs to 15 residues. The CDR3 loop reads CASSEFRGPSYEQYF. CDR3 DNA: TGTGCCAGCAGTGAATTCAGAGGGCCCTCCTACGAGCAGTACTTC.

The chain links TRBV20-1 to TRBJ2-3; D possibly corresponds to TRBD2 (7 bases). The germline V gene has CDR1 DFQATT and CDR2 SNEGSKA (reference sequence). This CDR3 has 15 residues. V was shortened by 3 bases and J by 8 bases, with 21 bases between the two germline ends. The DNA for the CDR3 is TGCAGTGCTAGTTTACGGGGGGCCTTCACCGTTACGCAGTATTTT. Its translation is CSASLRGAFTVTQYF.

The chain joins TRBV4-2 to TRBJ1-2; D call uncertain. Trimming took off 3 bases at V and 7 bases at J, with 6 bases between the two ends. The germline V gene has CDR1 LGHNA and CDR2 YNFKEQ. This CDR3 is 11 amino acids long. CDR3 bases: TGTGCCAGCAGCCATCTTGGTGGCTACACCTTC. Translating gives CASSHLGGYTF.

Worth noting for this clonotype: A read error may account for a junction end that differs from germline. The chain links TRBV4-2 to TRBJ2-3; the D gene could be TRBD1 or TRBD2 (5 bases each). Germline V gene data show CDR1 as LGHNA and CDR2 as YNFKEQ. The CDR3 is made up of 24 amino acids. CDR3 sequence reads: CASSQETVEWQGRHTNSSTDTQYF. The CDR3 bases are TGTGCCAGCAGCCAAGAGACGGTGGAGTGGCAGGGACGACATACAAATTCTAGCACAGACACGCAGTATTTT.

The chain uses TRBV20-1 and TRBJ1-1, with D perhaps TRBD1 (5 bases). Germline loops: CDR1 DFQATT, CDR2 SNEGSKA (reference sequence). The germline V and J ends were trimmed by 3 bases and 1 base, with 15 bases remaining between them. The CDR3 runs to 15 residues. CDR3 DNA: TGCAGTGCTAGGGACGGGGGGGAGGCGAACACTGAAGCTTTCTTT. This translates into CSARDGGEANTEAFF.